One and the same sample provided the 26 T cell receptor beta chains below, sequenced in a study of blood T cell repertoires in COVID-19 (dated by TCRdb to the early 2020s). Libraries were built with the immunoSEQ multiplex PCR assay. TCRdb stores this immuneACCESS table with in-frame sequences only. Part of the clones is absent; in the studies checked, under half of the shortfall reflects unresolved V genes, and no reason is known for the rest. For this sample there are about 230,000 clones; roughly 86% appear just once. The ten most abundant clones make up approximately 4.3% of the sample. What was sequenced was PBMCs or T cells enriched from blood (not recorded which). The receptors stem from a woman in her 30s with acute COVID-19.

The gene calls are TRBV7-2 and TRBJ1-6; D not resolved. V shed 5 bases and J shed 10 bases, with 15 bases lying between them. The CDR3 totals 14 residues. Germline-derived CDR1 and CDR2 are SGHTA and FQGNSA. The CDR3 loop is CASSPGKTASPLHF. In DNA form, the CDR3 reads TGTGCCAGCAGCCCCGGGAAAACGGCGTCACCCCTCCACTTT.

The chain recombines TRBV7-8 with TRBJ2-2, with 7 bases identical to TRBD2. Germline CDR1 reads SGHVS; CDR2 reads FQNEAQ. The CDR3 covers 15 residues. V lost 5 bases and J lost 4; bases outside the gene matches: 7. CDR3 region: CASSGRDRRTGELFF. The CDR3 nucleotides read TGTGCCAGCAGCGGGAGGGACCGACGCACCGGGGAGCTGTTTTTT.

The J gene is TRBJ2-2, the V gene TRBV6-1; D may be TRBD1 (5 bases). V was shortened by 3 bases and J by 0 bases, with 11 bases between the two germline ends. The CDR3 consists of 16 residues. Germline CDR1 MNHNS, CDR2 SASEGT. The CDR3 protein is CASSDFWGTNTGELFF. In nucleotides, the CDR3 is TGTGCCAGCAGTGACTTCTGGGGCACGAACACCGGGGAGCTGTTTTTT.

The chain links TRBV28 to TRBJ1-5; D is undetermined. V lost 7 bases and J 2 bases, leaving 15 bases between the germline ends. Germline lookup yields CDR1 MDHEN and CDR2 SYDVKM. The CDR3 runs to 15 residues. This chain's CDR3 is CASTGITPRNQPQHF. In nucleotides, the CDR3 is TGTGCCAGCACTGGCATCACACCCCGCAATCAGCCCCAGCATTTT. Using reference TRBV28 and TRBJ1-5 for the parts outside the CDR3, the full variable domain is DVKVTQSSRYLVKRTGEKVFLECVQDMDHENMFWYRQDPGLGLRLIYFSYDVKMKEKGDIPEGYSVSREKKERFSLILESASTNQTSMYLCASTGITPRNQPQHFGDGTRLSIL.

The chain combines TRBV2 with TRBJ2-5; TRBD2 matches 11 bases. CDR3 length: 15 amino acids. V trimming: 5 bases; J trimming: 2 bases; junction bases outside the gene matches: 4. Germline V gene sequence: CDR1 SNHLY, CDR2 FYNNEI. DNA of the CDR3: TGTGCCAGCAGTAAAAGACTAGCGGGGCAAGAGACCCAGTACTTC. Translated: CASSKRLAGQETQYF.

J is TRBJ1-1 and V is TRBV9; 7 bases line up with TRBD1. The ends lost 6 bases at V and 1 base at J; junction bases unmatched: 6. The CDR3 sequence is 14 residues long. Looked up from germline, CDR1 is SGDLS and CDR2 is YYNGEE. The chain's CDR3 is CASTHGQENTEAFF. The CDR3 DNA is TGTGCCAGCACCCACGGACAGGAGAACACTGAAGCTTTCTTT.

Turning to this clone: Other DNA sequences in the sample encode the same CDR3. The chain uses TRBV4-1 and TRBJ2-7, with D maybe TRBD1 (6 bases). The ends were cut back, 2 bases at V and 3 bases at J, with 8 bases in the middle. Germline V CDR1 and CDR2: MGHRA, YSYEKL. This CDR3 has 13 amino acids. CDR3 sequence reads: CASSQTGSYEQYF. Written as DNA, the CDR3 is TGCGCCAGCAGCCAAACAGGGAGCTACGAGCAGTACTTC.

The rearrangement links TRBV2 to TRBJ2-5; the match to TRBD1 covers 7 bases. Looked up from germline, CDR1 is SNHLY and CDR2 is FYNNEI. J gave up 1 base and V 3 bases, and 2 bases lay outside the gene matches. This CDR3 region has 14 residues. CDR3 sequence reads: CASSDYRGQETQYF. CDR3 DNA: TGTGCCAGCAGTGATTACAGGGGCCAAGAGACCCAGTACTTC.

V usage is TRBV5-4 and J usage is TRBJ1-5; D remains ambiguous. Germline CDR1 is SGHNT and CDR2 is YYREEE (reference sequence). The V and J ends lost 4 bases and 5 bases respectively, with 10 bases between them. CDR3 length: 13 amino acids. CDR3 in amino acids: CASSDGRYQPQHF. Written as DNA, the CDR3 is TGTGCCAGCAGCGACGGGAGGTATCAGCCCCAGCATTTT.

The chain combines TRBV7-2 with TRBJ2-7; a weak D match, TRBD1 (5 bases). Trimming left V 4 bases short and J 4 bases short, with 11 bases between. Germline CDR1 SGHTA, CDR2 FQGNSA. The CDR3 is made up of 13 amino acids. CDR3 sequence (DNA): TGTGCCAGCAGCTCACCACAGGAATACGAGCAGTACTTC. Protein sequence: CASSSPQEYEQYF.

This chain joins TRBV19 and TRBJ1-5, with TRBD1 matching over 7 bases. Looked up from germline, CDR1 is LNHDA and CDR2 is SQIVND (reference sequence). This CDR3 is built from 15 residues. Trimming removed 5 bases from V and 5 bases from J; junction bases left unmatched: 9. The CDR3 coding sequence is TGTGCCAGTAGTTTTCACAGGGGAGGTGATCAGCCCCAGCATTTT. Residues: CASSFHRGGDQPQHF.

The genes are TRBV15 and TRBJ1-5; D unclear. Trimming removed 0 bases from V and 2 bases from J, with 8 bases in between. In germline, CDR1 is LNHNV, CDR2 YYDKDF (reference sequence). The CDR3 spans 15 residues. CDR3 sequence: CATSRETQGNQPQHF. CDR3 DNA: TGTGCCACCAGCAGAGAAACTCAGGGCAATCAGCCCCAGCATTTT.

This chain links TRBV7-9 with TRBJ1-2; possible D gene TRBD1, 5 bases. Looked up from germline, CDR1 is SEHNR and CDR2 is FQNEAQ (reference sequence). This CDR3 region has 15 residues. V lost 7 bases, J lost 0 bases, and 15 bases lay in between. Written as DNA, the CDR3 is TGTGCCAGCACCCTCGCGGACACAGCTAACTATGGCTACACCTTC. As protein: CASTLADTANYGYTF.

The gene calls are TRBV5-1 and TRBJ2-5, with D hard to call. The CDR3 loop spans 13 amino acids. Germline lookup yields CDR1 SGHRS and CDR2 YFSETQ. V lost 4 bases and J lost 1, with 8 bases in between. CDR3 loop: CASSPRSQETQYF. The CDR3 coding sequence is TGCGCCAGCAGCCCTAGGTCCCAAGAGACCCAGTACTTC.

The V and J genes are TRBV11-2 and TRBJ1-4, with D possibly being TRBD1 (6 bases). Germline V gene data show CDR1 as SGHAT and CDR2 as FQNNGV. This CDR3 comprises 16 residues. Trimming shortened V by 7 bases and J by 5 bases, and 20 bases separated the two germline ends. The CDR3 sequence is CASTLLGGGGNEKLFF. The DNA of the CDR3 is TGTGCCAGCACCCTCCTGGGGGGGGGCGGAAATGAAAAACTGTTTTTT.

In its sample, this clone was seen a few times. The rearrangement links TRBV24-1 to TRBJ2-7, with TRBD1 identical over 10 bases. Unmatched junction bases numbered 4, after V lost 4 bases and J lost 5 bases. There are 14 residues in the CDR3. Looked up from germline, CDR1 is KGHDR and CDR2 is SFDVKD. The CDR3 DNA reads TGTGCCACCAGTGAGAGGGACAGGGGAGACGAGCAGTACTTC. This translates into CATSERDRGDEQYF.

The CDR3 loop is CASSQEDRGRGEAFF. CDR3 DNA sequence: TGCGCCAGCAGCCAAGAGGACAGGGGGCGAGGTGAAGCTTTCTTT. V and J are TRBV4-1 and TRBJ1-1; 11 bases are shared with TRBD1. The germline gives CDR1 MGHRA, CDR2 YSYEKL. V was pared by 0 bases and J by 7 bases, with 4 bases of the junction left unmatched. The CDR3 runs to 15 residues.

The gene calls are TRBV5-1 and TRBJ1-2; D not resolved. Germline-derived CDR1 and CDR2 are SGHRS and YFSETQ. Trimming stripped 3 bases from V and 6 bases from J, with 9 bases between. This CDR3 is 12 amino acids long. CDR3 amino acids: CASSSLGDGYTF. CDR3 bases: TGCGCCAGCAGCTCATTGGGAGATGGCTACACCTTC.

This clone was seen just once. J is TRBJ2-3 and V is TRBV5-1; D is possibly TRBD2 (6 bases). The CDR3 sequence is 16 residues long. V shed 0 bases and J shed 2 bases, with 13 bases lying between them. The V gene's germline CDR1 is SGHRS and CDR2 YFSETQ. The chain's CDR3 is CASSLGGGGTTDTQYF. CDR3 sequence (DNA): TGCGCCAGCAGCTTGGGAGGTGGCGGGACCACAGATACGCAGTATTTT.

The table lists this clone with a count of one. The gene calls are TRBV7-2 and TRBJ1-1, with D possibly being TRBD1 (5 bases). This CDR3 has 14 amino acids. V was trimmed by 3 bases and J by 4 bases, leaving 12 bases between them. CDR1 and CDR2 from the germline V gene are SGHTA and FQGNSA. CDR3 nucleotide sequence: TGTGCCAGCAGCTTGGTCAGGGAGGCCACTGAAGCTTTCTTT. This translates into CASSLVREATEAFF.

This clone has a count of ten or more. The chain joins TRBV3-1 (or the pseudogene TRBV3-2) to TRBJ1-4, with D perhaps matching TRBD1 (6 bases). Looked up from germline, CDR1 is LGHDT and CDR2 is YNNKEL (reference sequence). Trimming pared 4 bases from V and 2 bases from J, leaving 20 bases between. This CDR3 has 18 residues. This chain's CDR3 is CASSLGPGQPGTNEKLFF. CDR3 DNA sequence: TGTGCCAGCAGCCTAGGGCCTGGACAGCCTGGGACTAATGAAAAACTGTTTTTT.

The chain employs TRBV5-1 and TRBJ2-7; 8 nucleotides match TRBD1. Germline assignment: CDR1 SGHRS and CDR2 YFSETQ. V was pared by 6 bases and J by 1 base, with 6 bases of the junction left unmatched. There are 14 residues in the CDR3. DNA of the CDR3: TGCGCCAGCAAATTCGACAGGGGATCCTACGAGCAGTACTTC. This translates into CASKFDRGSYEQYF.

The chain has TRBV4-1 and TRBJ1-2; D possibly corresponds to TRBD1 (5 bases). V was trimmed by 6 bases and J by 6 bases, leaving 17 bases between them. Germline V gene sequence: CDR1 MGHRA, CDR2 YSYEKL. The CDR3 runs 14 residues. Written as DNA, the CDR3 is TGCGCCAGCAGTCGAGAGGAGGGGCGCGATGGCTACACCTTC. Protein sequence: CASSREEGRDGYTF.

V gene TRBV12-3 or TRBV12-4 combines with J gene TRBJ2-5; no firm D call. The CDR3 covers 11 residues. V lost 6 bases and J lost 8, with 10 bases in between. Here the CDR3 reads CASSLAETQYF. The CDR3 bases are TGTGCCAGCAGCCTGGCCGAAACCCAGTACTTC.

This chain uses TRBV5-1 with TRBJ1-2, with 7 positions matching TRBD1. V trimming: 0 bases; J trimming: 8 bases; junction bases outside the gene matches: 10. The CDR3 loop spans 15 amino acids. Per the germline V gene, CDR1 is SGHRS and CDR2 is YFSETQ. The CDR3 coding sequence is TGCGCCAGCAGCTTGGGCTTACAGGGGCCGGGCGGCTACACCTTC. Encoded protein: CASSLGLQGPGGYTF.

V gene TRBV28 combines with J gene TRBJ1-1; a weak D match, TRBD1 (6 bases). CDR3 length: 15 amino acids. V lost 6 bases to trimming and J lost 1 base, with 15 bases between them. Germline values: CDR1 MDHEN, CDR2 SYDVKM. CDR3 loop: CASRAATGSNTEAFF. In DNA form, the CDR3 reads TGTGCCAGCAGAGCTGCGACAGGTTCGAACACTGAAGCTTTCTTT.